Following are 21 T cell receptor beta chains from one sample sequenced in a study of cytomegalovirus exposure and HLA in healthy donors. PCR was performed using 60 Vbeta and 13 Jbeta primers. Profiling relied on immunoSEQ multiplex PCR, and the TCRdb table lists in-frame clones only, not all of them. The sample includes 100,000 or so clones, approximately 87% of them seen just once. Sequenced input: PBMCs. The receptor set was obtained from a man aged 35-49 years in good health and CMV-seronegative.

The CDR3 loop reads CASSLGDRKNTEAFF. CDR3 sequence (DNA): TGTGCCAGCAGCTTAGGGGACAGAAAGAACACTGAAGCTTTCTTT. The rearrangement joins TRBV7-2 to TRBJ1-1, with 7 bases that match TRBD1. The CDR3 spans 15 residues. CDR1 and CDR2 (germline): SGHTA, FQGNSA. J was trimmed by 1 base and V by 1 base; bases with no gene match: 3.

The rearrangement links TRBV19 to TRBJ1-3; D is possibly TRBD1 (6 bases). The CDR3 totals 15 residues. Germline lookup yields CDR1 LNHDA and CDR2 SQIVND (reference sequence). Trimming removed 4 bases at V and 0 bases at J, with 10 bases between. CDR3 loop: CASSKQGPSGNTIYF. The CDR3 DNA reads as TGTGCCAGTAGTAAACAGGGTCCCTCTGGAAACACCATATATTTT.

This clone was observed once. J is TRBJ1-2 and V is TRBV2; D gene ambiguous. This CDR3 region has 15 residues. Germline V gene sequence: CDR1 SNHLY, CDR2 FYNNEI. The V and J ends lost 2 bases and 8 bases respectively, with 18 bases between them. CDR3 protein: CASSESISGKLGYTF. The CDR3 nucleotides read TGTGCCAGCAGTGAAAGTATATCCGGGAAACTGGGCTACACCTTC.

A few counts support this clone. The V gene is TRBV6-5, the J gene TRBJ2-7; TRBD2 matches 9 bases. The CDR3 sequence is 15 residues long. Looked up from germline, CDR1 is MNHEY and CDR2 is SVGAGI. With 7 bases clipped from V and 0 bases from J, the junction kept 7 bases outside the gene matches. The DNA of the CDR3 is TGTGCCAGCACCCGCGGGGGGGTGAGCTCCTACGAGCAGTACTTC. Protein product: CASTRGGVSSYEQYF.

The chain employs TRBV5-1 and TRBJ1-4; a possible D gene is TRBD1 (6 bases). The CDR3 loop spans 16 amino acids. Germline V gene sequence: CDR1 SGHRS, CDR2 YFSETQ. Deletions cut 2 bases from V and 0 bases from J, with 11 bases between. The chain's CDR3 is CASSFGQLATNEKLFF. The CDR3 bases are TGCGCCAGCAGCTTCGGACAGTTAGCAACTAATGAAAAACTGTTTTTT.

This chain joins TRBV5-4 and TRBJ2-5; 7 bases align to TRBD2. V shed 3 bases, J shed 3 bases, and the junction held 5 bases outside the gene matches. The CDR3 covers 14 residues. Germline V lookup: CDR1 SGHNT, CDR2 YYREEE (reference sequence). The CDR3 bases are TGTGCCAGCAGCTCCCCGGCGGGGGAAGAGACCCAGTACTTC. Its translation is CASSSPAGEETQYF.

This chain connects TRBV5-1 to TRBJ2-4, with a tentative D call TRBD1 (5 bases). CDR1 is SGHRS and CDR2 is YFSETQ in the germline V gene. The CDR3 loop spans 13 amino acids. Trimming stripped 0 bases from V and 7 bases from J, with 8 bases between. This chain's CDR3 is CASSLDQGNIQYF. CDR3 nucleotide sequence: TGCGCCAGCAGCTTGGATCAGGGCAACATTCAGTACTTC.

To note about this clone: Relative to the germline gene, one junction end is altered; a read error may explain this. The chain has TRBV7-7 and TRBJ1-1; D is unclear. Looked up from germline, CDR1 is SSHAT and CDR2 is FNYEAQ (reference sequence). This CDR3 has 13 residues. Written as DNA, the CDR3 is TGTGCTAGCAGCCCAGGCCGAAACACTGAAGCTTTCTTT. Translated: CASSPGRNTEAFF. Complete variable domain (other parts from reference TRBV7-7 and TRBJ1-1): GAGVSQSPRYKVTKRGQDVTLRCDPISSHATLYWYQQALGQGPEFLTYFNYEAQPDKSGLPSDRFSAERPEGSISTLTIQRTEQRDSAMYRCASSPGRNTEAFFGQGTRLTVV.

The rearrangement links TRBV9 to TRBJ2-3, with TRBD2 matching over 9 bases. Germline V CDR1 and CDR2: SGDLS, YYNGEE. Unmatched junction bases numbered 3, after V lost 4 bases and J lost 0 bases. The CDR3 is 15 amino acids. The CDR3 spells CASSKRGASTDTQYF. The CDR3 DNA sequence: TGTGCCAGCAGCAAGCGGGGGGCGAGCACAGATACGCAGTATTTT.

This clone was counted only a few times. An end of the junction differs from the germline gene, which may be a read error. This chain joins TRBV6-4 and TRBJ1-5, with D tentatively TRBD1 (6 bases). This CDR3 is built from 11 residues. Germline CDR1 reads MRHNA; CDR2 reads SNTAGT. The CDR3 reads CASTLDRTSIF. The CDR3 DNA is TGTGCCAGCACCCTCGACAGGACCAGCATTTTT.

The V call is TRBV6-6, the J call TRBJ1-1, with D hard to call. The CDR3 spans 14 residues. Trimming took 2 bases from V and 5 from J, leaving 12 bases between them. Per the germline V gene, CDR1 is MNHNY and CDR2 is SVGAGI (reference sequence). CDR3 protein: CASSYHQARTEAFF. In DNA form, the CDR3 reads TGTGCCAGCAGTTACCACCAGGCACGGACTGAAGCTTTCTTT.

The chain employs TRBV6-1 and TRBJ1-5; D gene ambiguous. V lost 8 bases to trimming and J lost 2 bases, with 10 bases between them. CDR1 and CDR2 (germline): MNHNS, SASEGT. This CDR3 comprises 13 residues. In DNA form, the CDR3 reads TGTGCCAGCCGTCCGCGGGGCAATCAGCCCCAGCATTTT. Translating it yields CASRPRGNQPQHF.

The chain is built from TRBV6-5 and TRBJ1-1, with 7 nucleotides matching TRBD1. Per the germline V gene, CDR1 is MNHEY and CDR2 is SVGAGI. CDR3 length equals 14 residues. After removal of 4 bases from V and 0 bases from J, the junction contained 2 bases not matched to a gene. In nucleotides, the CDR3 is TGTGCCAGCAGTTTGACAGGGATGAACACTGAAGCTTTCTTT. This sequence encodes CASSLTGMNTEAFF.

A few counts support this clone. This chain uses TRBV5-1 with TRBJ1-6; 7 bases match TRBD1. With V trimmed by 0 bases and J by 9 bases, 9 bases remained unmatched. The CDR3 has 16 amino acids. Germline V gene data show CDR1 as SGHRS and CDR2 as YFSETQ. The CDR3 spells CASSLVGRGSSSPLHF. In DNA form, the CDR3 reads TGCGCCAGCAGCTTGGTTGGCAGGGGGTCGAGTTCACCCCTCCACTTT.

This clone appeared a few times. V and J are TRBV5-1 and TRBJ1-1, with no clear D. Germline CDR1 and CDR2: SGHRS and YFSETQ. With 4 bases removed from V and 6 bases from J, the gap between germline ends came to 19 bases. This CDR3 comprises 15 residues. CDR3 in amino acids: CASSPGSFGLAEAFF. CDR3 DNA sequence: TGCGCCAGCAGCCCCGGGAGTTTCGGCCTTGCTGAAGCTTTCTTT.

The chain combines TRBV18 with TRBJ1-1, with 7 bases lining up with TRBD1. V dropped 8 bases and J dropped 8; count of bases not matched to a gene: 14. The CDR3 runs 14 residues. Germline V gene lookup returns CDR1 KGHSH and CDR2 LQKENI. The CDR3 DNA reads TGTGCCAGCCAGACTACAGGGGCTACTGTCGAAGCTTTCTTT. This gives the protein CASQTTGATVEAFF.

The chain employs TRBV6-6 and TRBJ2-5; 8 nucleotides line up with TRBD1. This CDR3 spans 15 amino acids. Trimming took 0 bases from V and 5 from J; bases not matched to a gene: 5. Germline V gives CDR1 MNHNY, CDR2 SVGAGI (reference sequence). Here the CDR3 reads CASSYSGTGWETQYF. The CDR3 DNA reads as TGTGCCAGCAGTTACTCCGGGACAGGTTGGGAGACCCAGTACTTC.

The rearrangement joins TRBV7-2 to TRBJ2-5; D is possibly TRBD2 (5 bases). This CDR3 comprises 13 residues. Germline assignment: CDR1 SGHTA and CDR2 FQGNSA. Deletions cut 3 bases from V and 11 bases from J, with 16 bases between. The CDR3 region is CASSFTHVWEQYF. As DNA, the CDR3 is TGTGCCAGCAGCTTTACCCACGTCTGGGAGCAGTACTTC.

The rearrangement joins TRBV29-1 to TRBJ2-7, with 7 bases identical to TRBD2. This CDR3 has 13 residues. Germline CDR1 SQVTM, CDR2 ANQGSEA. J lost 4 bases, V lost 3 bases, and 6 bases had no gene match. DNA for the CDR3: TGCAGCGTTGAGGGGGGGTCCCTGTACGAGCAGTACTTC. Amino acid sequence: CSVEGGSLYEQYF.

This chain connects TRBV30 to TRBJ1-5; TRBD1 agrees at 7 bases. The length of the CDR3 is 14 residues. Trimming removed 1 base from V and 4 bases from J; junction bases left unmatched: 4. Germline V gives CDR1 GTSNPN, CDR2 SVGIG (reference sequence). The CDR3 is CAWSGQGSNQPQHF. In DNA, the CDR3 is TGTGCCTGGAGTGGACAGGGTTCGAATCAGCCCCAGCATTTT.

The genes are TRBV27 and TRBJ1-1; D is undetermined. The CDR3 consists of 15 residues. V lost 4 bases and J lost 3, with 15 bases in between. Germline V gene data show CDR1 as MNHEY and CDR2 as SMNVEV (reference sequence). CDR3 loop: CASSSQETRDTEAFF. The CDR3 DNA follows: TGTGCCAGCAGTTCCCAAGAAACTCGCGACACTGAAGCTTTCTTT.